Listed below are T cell receptor beta chains from one sample, sequenced in a study of regulatory T cells in long-lasting Graves disease. TCRdb called the multiplex PCR reads again in MiXCR, with one record for every CDR3 protein. The repertoire holds 620,000 or so distinct CDR3 sequences, with about 16% as singletons. These data also formed part of another study, on T cells in Graves' hyperthyroidism and ophthalmopathy.

The sample consisted of peripheral blood mononuclear cells (PBMCs), taken at new diagnosis, from a patient treated with antithyroid drugs. These receptors were taken from a woman aged 25 to 45 with Graves disease. CDR3s include the opening cysteine and the closing phenylalanine or tryptophan. The D gene is left open where the match is weak. Size tells how often a clone was seen (once, few, many) or the class of an expanded clone, and some rows leave it out.

D | J | size | V | DNA | CDR3
. | TRBJ1-1 | . | TRBV6-2/TRBV6-3 | TGTGCCAGCAGACCGACGGTTTTAGGGGAAGCTTTCTTT | CASRPTVLGEAFF
. | TRBJ2-1 | once | TRBV28 | TGTGCCAGCAGTTTCGTTTGGGGAAACAATGAGCAGTTCTTC | CASSFVWGNNEQFF
. | TRBJ2-2 | . | TRBV20-1 | TGCAGTGCTAGAGGCCCTAGCGAGAGGAACACCGGGGAGCTGTTTTTT | CSARGPSERNTGELFF
. | TRBJ2-3 | few | TRBV7-3 | TGTGCCAGCAGCTTGGGATATGGGGTAGATACGCAGTATTTT | CASSLGYGVDTQYF
. | TRBJ2-7 | . | TRBV18 | TGTGCCAGCTCACCGTCTTTGGGAGGTGGCTACGAGCAGTACTTC | CASSPSLGGGYEQYF
. | TRBJ1-1 | . | TRBV6-1 | TGTGCCAGCAGGTCAGGGTTCCTGATGAACACTGAAGCTTTCTTT | CASRSGFLMNTEAFF
. | TRBJ2-7 | many | TRBV7-9 | TGTGCCAGCAGCTTAGACGGGGTCCCCGCCTACGAGCAGTACTTC | CASSLDGVPAYEQYF
. | TRBJ1-4 | . | TRBV3-1 | TGTGCCAGCAGCCTCCGCAGGGAGGGTGAAAAACTGTTTTTT | CASSLRREGEKLFF
. | TRBJ2-7 | many | TRBV5-1 | TGCGCCAGCAGCTTGATTCAGTCCTACGAGCAGTACTTC | CASSLIQSYEQYF
. | TRBJ1-1 | few | TRBV7-6 | TGTGCCAGCAGCTTGGGCATAATGAACACTGAAGCTTTCTTT | CASSLGIMNTEAFF
. | TRBJ2-2 | few | TRBV10-3 | TGTGCCATCAGTCAACGGACATCGACCGGGGAGCTGTTTTTT | CAISQRTSTGELFF
. | TRBJ2-2 | few | TRBV14 | TGTGCCAGCAGCCAAGCCCTAAAATCAGTAGGCACCGGGGAGCTGTTTTTT | CASSQALKSVGTGELFF
TRBD2 | TRBJ2-1 | few | TRBV5-1 | TGCGCCAGCAGCTTGGAGGGCGGGAGAGTGTTCAATGAGCAGTTCTTC | CASSLEGGRVFNEQFF
TRBD1 | TRBJ2-5 | many | TRBV10-3 | TGTGCCATCAGCAGGGGGCATGGCCAAGAGACCCAGTACTTC | CAISRGHGQETQYF
. | TRBJ1-3 | many | TRBV6-1 | TGTGCCAGCAGTGAAGCCAGGGCAGGGGCCAGAGGAAACACCATATATTTT | CASSEARAGARGNTIYF
. | TRBJ2-5 | many | TRBV6-5 | TGTGCCAGCAGTTACTCGAAGTCGAGACAAGAGACCCAGTACTTC | CASSYSKSRQETQYF